These 20 T cell receptor beta chains came from one sample sequenced in a study of blood T cell repertoires in COVID-19. The repertoire was sequenced with immunoSEQ multiplex PCR; TCRdb's copy has only in-frame clones and lacks some. The sample has more than 30,000 clones, 87% seen once; the top ten hold approximately 25%. Sequencing was carried out using peripheral blood. The receptor source for this set is a man aged 50 or older with active or convalescent COVID-19.

In its sample, this clone ranks as medium-sized. The chain couples TRBV4-1 to TRBJ2-7; TRBD2 agrees at 10 bases. CDR1 and CDR2 (germline): MGHRA, YSYEKL. CDR3 length: 14 residues. V lost 3 bases and J lost 4; bases outside the gene matches: 3. The CDR3 protein is CASSHGLADYEQYF. The CDR3 region has the DNA TGCGCCAGCAGCCACGGACTAGCGGATTACGAGCAGTACTTC.

The rearrangement joins TRBV7-8 to TRBJ2-7, with TRBD2 matching 8 bases. The trim removed 0 bases at V and 1 base at J, leaving 11 bases unmatched. Germline V gene lookup returns CDR1 SGHVS and CDR2 FQNEAQ. The CDR3 extends over 18 amino acids. CDR3 residues: CASSLALAGGPLSYEQYV. In DNA form, the CDR3 reads TGTGCCAGCAGCTTAGCACTGGCGGGGGGCCCACTTTCCTACGAGCAGTACGTC.

The chain carries TRBV19 and TRBJ1-2; possible D gene TRBD1, 6 bases. CDR3 length: 14 residues. Germline V gene data show CDR1 as LNHDA and CDR2 as SQIVND (reference sequence). Trimming stripped 3 bases from V and 3 bases from J, with 11 bases between. The CDR3 nucleotides are TGTGCCAGTAGTATTTTCCAGGGGCACTATGGCTACACCTTC. Translating it yields CASSIFQGHYGYTF.

The chain has TRBV15 and TRBJ2-1, with 10 bases that match TRBD2. CDR1 and CDR2 (germline): LNHNV, YYDKDF (reference sequence). V was pared by 0 bases and J by 4 bases, with 0 bases of the junction left unmatched. The CDR3 runs 15 residues. DNA for the CDR3: TGTGCCACCAGCAGAGATAGCGGGGGGTACAATGAGCAGTTCTTC. As protein: CATSRDSGGYNEQFF.

The chain carries TRBV10-3 and TRBJ2-1, with 7 bases identical to TRBD2. The germline V gene encodes CDR1 ENHRY and CDR2 SYGVKD. CDR3 length equals 15 residues. The junction had 6 bases not matched to a gene; V was cut back by 3 bases and J by 4 bases. CDR3 sequence reads: CAISDRSGEYNEQFF. As DNA, the CDR3 is TGTGCCATCAGTGATAGGAGCGGGGAATACAATGAGCAGTTCTTC.

This sequence joins TRBV6-5 and TRBJ1-1, with TRBD1 identical over 7 bases. CDR3 length: 16 residues. Germline CDR1 and CDR2: MNHEY and SVGAGI. Trimming at V came to 1 base and at J to 10 bases, leaving 15 bases not matched to a gene. CDR3 sequence: CASSYLKPGQPNVAFF. The CDR3 nucleotides read TGTGCCAGCAGTTACTTAAAACCGGGACAGCCGAACGTAGCTTTCTTT.

This clone was counted a few times. This chain joins TRBV15 and TRBJ1-2; no definite D call. CDR3 length: 13 residues. V lost 0 bases, J lost 7 bases, and 9 bases lay in between. In germline, CDR1 is LNHNV, CDR2 YYDKDF (reference sequence). The CDR3 nucleotides are TGTGCCACCAGCAGAGATATGGGCTTTGGCTACACCTTC. This gives the protein CATSRDMGFGYTF.

V gene TRBV7-2 combines with J gene TRBJ1-1, with D perhaps TRBD1 (6 bases). This CDR3 is built from 14 residues. Germline CDR1 and CDR2: SGHTA and FQGNSA. Trimming took 4 bases from V and 4 from J, leaving 13 bases between them. The CDR3 loop is CASSSDRSVTEAFF. CDR3 nucleotide sequence: TGTGCCAGCAGCTCAGACAGGTCGGTCACTGAAGCTTTCTTT.

The V and J genes are TRBV27 and TRBJ1-2; unclear D gene. V lost 8 bases and J lost 4, with 14 bases in between. Germline V gene sequence: CDR1 MNHEY, CDR2 SMNVEV (reference sequence). CDR3 size: 13 residues. CDR3 sequence (DNA): TGTGCCAGCCGCTGGGCGGGTGGCTATGGCTACACCTTC. As protein: CASRWAGGYGYTF.

Here the CDR3 DNA reads TGCGCCAGCAGCCACTTATCCGGGACAGGGAGTGAAAAACTGTTTTTT. It is translated as CASSHLSGTGSEKLFF. The chain has TRBV4-1 and TRBJ1-4; 9 nucleotides align to TRBD1. CDR3 length equals 16 residues. V was pared by 3 bases and J by 7 bases, with 9 bases of the junction left unmatched. Germline V CDR1 and CDR2: MGHRA, YSYEKL.

This chain connects TRBV7-9 to TRBJ2-5; 9 bases are shared with TRBD1. The CDR3 sequence is 16 residues long. Germline lookup yields CDR1 SEHNR and CDR2 FQNEAQ (reference sequence). Trimming cost V 2 bases and J 5 bases; bases outside gene matches: 9. The CDR3 sequence is CASSLPGQGERETQYF. The CDR3 DNA sequence: TGTGCCAGCAGCTTACCGGGACAGGGAGAAAGGGAGACCCAGTACTTC.

This clone was counted a single time. V and J are TRBV5-1 and TRBJ2-5; 7 nucleotides agree with TRBD1. CDR1 and CDR2 from the germline V gene are SGHRS and YFSETQ. V lost 0 bases, J lost 1 base, and 9 bases stayed unmatched. The CDR3 length is 17 residues. The CDR3 DNA reads TGCGCCAGCAGCTTGGAGGGACAGATCTTCCCCCAAGAGACCCAGTACTTC. Translating it yields CASSLEGQIFPQETQYF.

The chain links TRBV5-6 to TRBJ1-6, with a possible D match to TRBD1 (5 bases). The CDR3 extends over 15 amino acids. Trimming left V 4 bases short and J 0 bases short, with 8 bases between. Germline V CDR1 and CDR2: SGHDT, YYEEEE. The CDR3 spells CASSPGGSYNSPLHF. The CDR3 coding sequence is TGTGCCAGCAGCCCCGGGGGCTCCTATAATTCACCCCTCCACTTT.

The rearrangement links TRBV13 to TRBJ1-2, with D perhaps matching TRBD1 (6 bases). The CDR3 consists of 15 residues. CDR1 is PRHDT and CDR2 is FYEKMQ in the germline V gene (reference sequence). V lost 7 bases, J lost 2 bases, and 17 bases lay in between. This chain's CDR3 is CASKSQGTGNYGYTF. DNA for the CDR3: TGTGCCAGCAAATCTCAGGGGACGGGGAACTATGGCTACACCTTC. Complete variable domain (other parts from reference TRBV13 and TRBJ1-2): AAGVIQSPRHLIKEKRETATLKCYPIPRHDTVYWYQQGPGQDPQFLISFYEKMQSDKGSIPDRFSAQQFSDYHSELNMSSLELGDSALYFCASKSQGTGNYGYTFGSGTRLTVV.

The genes are TRBV5-4 and TRBJ1-3; D remains ambiguous. Looked up from germline, CDR1 is SGHNT and CDR2 is YYREEE (reference sequence). V was clipped by 0 bases and J by 2 bases, with 9 bases between them. The CDR3 has 15 amino acids. This CDR3 reads CASSLEAGTGNTIYF. CDR3 DNA sequence: TGTGCCAGCAGCTTGGAGGCGGGAACTGGAAACACCATATATTTT.

The chain has TRBV9 and TRBJ1-5; possibly TRBD1 for D (5 bases). V lost 4 bases to trimming and J lost 4 bases, with 15 bases between them. Germline CDR1 SGDLS, CDR2 YYNGEE. The CDR3 spans 15 residues. DNA of the CDR3: TGTGCCAGCAGCCTGGGGCAGGGTACAAATCAGCCCCAGCATTTT. Protein sequence: CASSLGQGTNQPQHF.

The V and J genes are TRBV7-9 and TRBJ1-5; D is ambiguous. V was trimmed by 8 bases and J by 2 bases, leaving 10 bases between them. CDR3 size: 13 residues. Germline CDR1 and CDR2: SEHNR and FQNEAQ (reference sequence). The CDR3 coding sequence is TGTGCCAGCGGCGGGGTGGGCAATCAGCCCCAGCATTTT. Protein: CASGGVGNQPQHF.

This clone occurred a few times. The chain uses TRBV10-3 and TRBJ2-1, with 8 bases identical to TRBD2. CDR1 is ENHRY and CDR2 is SYGVKD in the germline V gene. V dropped 3 bases and J dropped 4; count of bases not matched to a gene: 8. This CDR3 has 16 amino acids. In nucleotides, the CDR3 is TGTGCCATCAGTGAAGAAGTAGCGGGGTTTTACAATGAGCAGTTCTTC. Its translation: CAISEEVAGFYNEQFF.

This chain uses TRBV4-1 with TRBJ2-1, with D possibly matching TRBD2 (5 bases). The CDR3 has 19 amino acids. Germline loops: CDR1 MGHRA, CDR2 YSYEKL. V was shortened by 0 bases and J by 0 bases, with 18 bases between the two germline ends. CDR3 loop: CASSQDLFGLSSSYNEQFF. The CDR3 nucleotides are TGCGCCAGCAGCCAAGATCTTTTTGGACTGTCAAGCTCCTACAATGAGCAGTTCTTC.

V is TRBV19 and J is TRBJ1-5; possibly TRBD1 for D (6 bases). The CDR3 loop spans 15 amino acids. CDR1 is LNHDA, CDR2 SQIVND, per germline (reference sequence). V was trimmed by 4 bases and J by 6 bases, leaving 16 bases between them. CDR3 sequence reads: CASSTLDRRPQPQHF. The CDR3 nucleotides are TGTGCCAGTAGTACCCTCGACAGGCGCCCTCAGCCCCAGCATTTT. Looking up the rest from reference TRBV19 and TRBJ1-5 gives the full variable domain: DGGITQSPKYLFRKEGQNVTLSCEQNLNHDAMYWYRQDPGQGLRLIYYSQIVNDFQKGDIAEGYSVSREKKESFPLTVTSAQKNPTAFYLCASSTLDRRPQPQHFGDGTRLSIL.